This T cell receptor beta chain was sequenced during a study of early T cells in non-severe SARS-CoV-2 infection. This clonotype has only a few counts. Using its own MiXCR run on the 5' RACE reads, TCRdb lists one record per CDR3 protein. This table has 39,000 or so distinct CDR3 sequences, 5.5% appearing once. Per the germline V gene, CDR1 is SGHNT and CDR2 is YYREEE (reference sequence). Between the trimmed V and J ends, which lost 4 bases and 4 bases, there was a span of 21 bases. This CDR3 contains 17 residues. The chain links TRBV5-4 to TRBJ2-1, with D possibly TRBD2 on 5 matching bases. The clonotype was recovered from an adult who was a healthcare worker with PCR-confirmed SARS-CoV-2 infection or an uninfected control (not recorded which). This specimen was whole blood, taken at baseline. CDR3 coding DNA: TGTGCCAGCAGCCCCCCCCGGTGGGTAGCGCGGTACAATGAGCAGTTCTTC. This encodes CASSPPRWVARYNEQFF.